This T cell receptor beta chain stems from a study of regulatory T cells in long-lasting Graves disease. Ten or more counts support this clonotype. Building of the TCR beta libraries involved iRepertoire HTBI primers and Arm-PCR of CDR3 regions. TCRdb re-analysed the multiplex PCR reads in MiXCR, keeping a single row per CDR3 protein. The sample lists 310,000 or so distinct CDR3 sequences, 22% seen once, with 45% to 70% in the top ten. Trimming at V came to 5 bases and at J to 4 bases, leaving 7 bases not matched to a gene. The CDR3 has 16 residues. In germline, CDR1 is MNHNS, CDR2 SASEGT. As for time point: persistent/refractory GD, antithyroid drugs over 5 years with positive TRAb. Preparation of the TCR library used RNA extracted from PBMCs. Graves' disease diagnosis was established per American Thyroid Association guidelines.

This clonotype was sampled from a female donor with Graves disease. This chain links TRBV6-1 with TRBJ2-2; 10 bases fit TRBD2. Specimen: peripheral blood mononuclear cells (PBMCs), collected when the disease was refractory, from a patient treated with antithyroid drugs. Here the CDR3 reads CASSPLSGRSTGELFF. The CDR3 nucleotides are TGTGCCAGCAGTCCCCTTAGCGGGAGGTCCACCGGGGAGCTGTTTTTT.